A single T cell receptor beta chain is shown here with its context. Its antigen remains unidentified. This record belongs to a study of beta chain features in type 1 diabetes. About the research overall: Over all samples combined, over 85 million sorted cells were examined.

General study findings and limits: It was among patients, rather than healthy donors, that naive, central memory and Treg TCRB repertoires appeared more similar. Insertions at VDJ junctions were less frequent in type 1 diabetes patients. These patients also deleted more nucleotides at the same junctions.

Populations isolated by sorting all had purity greater than 95%. TCRB transcripts that were expressed got sequenced, as all of the isolated RNA had been reverse transcribed. The assay was immunoSEQ multiplex PCR, and TCRdb's table has in-frame clones only and misses some. This sample has under 450,000 clones, with around 13% found just once. The clonotype was recovered from a man aged 25 to 40 in good health. Sequencing was carried out using naive CD4+ T cells from blood.

This CDR3 reads CASSSSGGYEQFF. The CDR3 region has the DNA TGTGCCAGCAGCTCCTCGGGGGGCTATGAGCAGTTCTTC. This chain connects TRBV7-2 to TRBJ2-1; D may be TRBD2 (7 bases). Trimming stripped 4 bases from V and 8 bases from J, with 12 bases between. Germline loops: CDR1 SGHTA, CDR2 FQGNSA. The CDR3 sequence is 13 residues long.